Shown below are 19 T cell receptor beta chains from a single sample sequenced in a study of T-cell memory formation after mild COVID-19. Via MiXCR, TCRdb re-called the 5' RACE reads, giving one row per CDR3 protein. The table has a few hundred thousand distinct CDR3 sequences, around 8% seen once. The sequenced material came from PBMCs or a T cell subset sorted from them (not recorded which). These receptors were obtained from a man aged 18 to 35 who had mild COVID-19 (a few samples of this study predate the infection). Cell type and time point are not known.

This clonotype occurred a few times. The rearrangement uses TRBV9 and TRBJ2-1; 14 positions match TRBD2. The length of the CDR3 is 17 residues. V dropped 3 bases and J dropped 9; count of bases not matched to a gene: 11. Germline V gene lookup returns CDR1 SGDLS and CDR2 YYNGEE. The CDR3 here is CASSGPGTSGGGREQFF. In nucleotides, the CDR3 is TGTGCCAGCAGCGGACCCGGGACTAGCGGGGGAGGTCGTGAGCAGTTCTTC.

This chain connects TRBV5-1 to TRBJ1-4, with a possible D match to TRBD1 (5 bases). Trimming removed 4 bases from V and 0 bases from J, with 13 bases in between. The CDR3 is made up of 16 amino acids. Germline V gives CDR1 SGHRS, CDR2 YFSETQ. CDR3 nucleotide sequence: TGCGCCAGCAGCCCCTTCGTACAGGCAACTAATGAAAAACTGTTTTTT. It codes for CASSPFVQATNEKLFF.

The chain is built from TRBV11-2 and TRBJ1-2, with TRBD1 as a possible D gene (5 bases). Germline CDR1 is SGHAT and CDR2 is FQNNGV. There are 15 residues in the CDR3. V shed 2 bases and J shed 0 bases, with 10 bases lying between them. The CDR3 sequence: CASSLLSRANYGYTF. As DNA, the CDR3 is TGTGCCAGCAGCTTATTGTCCAGGGCTAACTATGGCTACACCTTC.

This clonotype was seen a few times. The genes are TRBV20-1 and TRBJ2-7; D might be TRBD2 (6 bases). This CDR3 region has 13 residues. CDR1 is DFQATT, CDR2 SNEGSKA, per germline (reference sequence). V was cut by 5 bases and J by 2 bases, with 13 bases left in between. Written as DNA, the CDR3 is TGCAGTGCTCTCGACGGGGGAGCCTACGAGCAGTACGTC. It is translated as CSALDGGAYEQYV.

In its sample, this clonotype was seen many times. The chain employs TRBV4-2 and TRBJ2-1; 9 bases map to TRBD2. Germline V CDR1 and CDR2: LGHNA, YNFKEQ. The CDR3 extends over 16 amino acids. Unmatched junction bases numbered 2, after V lost 0 bases and J lost 2 bases. The CDR3 region has the DNA TGTGCCAGCAGCCAAGACGGCGGGGGGGCCTACAATGAGCAGTTCTTC. Protein product: CASSQDGGGAYNEQFF.

This chain uses TRBV3-1 with TRBJ1-2; D not certain. The CDR3 length is 13 residues. Per germline, CDR1 LGHDT and CDR2 YNNKEL (reference sequence). V was shortened by 3 bases and J by 3 bases, with 8 bases between the two germline ends. Here the CDR3 reads CASSQRSDYGYTF. In DNA form, the CDR3 reads TGTGCCAGCAGCCAGCGGAGCGACTATGGCTACACCTTC.

This sequence joins TRBV6-2 or TRBV6-3 and TRBJ1-2; D unresolved. Germline assignment: CDR1 MNHEY and CDR2 SVGEGT. There are 13 residues in the CDR3. V was cut by 0 bases and J by 4 bases, with 6 bases left in between. CDR3 residues: CASSYSSPYGYTF. Written as DNA, the CDR3 is TGTGCCAGCAGTTACTCGTCCCCCTATGGCTACACCTTC.

The V gene is TRBV9, the J gene TRBJ2-2, with unresolved D. In germline, CDR1 is SGDLS, CDR2 YYNGEE. With 3 bases removed from V and 0 bases from J, the gap between germline ends came to 18 bases. CDR3 length: 18 amino acids. The CDR3 nucleotides read TGTGCCAGCAGCGACGAGATGGTCTCTATCGCGAACACCGGGGAGCTGTTTTTT. This translates into CASSDEMVSIANTGELFF. The full variable domain, completed using reference TRBV9 and TRBJ2-2, is DSGVTQTPKHLITATGQRVTLRCSPRSGDLSVYWYQQSLDQGLQFLIQYYNGEERAKGNILERFSAQQFPDLHSELNLSSLELGDSALYFCASSDEMVSIANTGELFFGEGSRLTVL.

This chain connects TRBV5-1 to TRBJ1-2; 7 bases map to TRBD1. This CDR3 is built from 14 residues. V trimming: 4 bases; J trimming: 8 bases; junction bases outside the gene matches: 11. Germline loops: CDR1 SGHRS, CDR2 YFSETQ. CDR3 DNA sequence: TGCGCCAGCAGCACCCTACAGGGGCCGGGGGGCTACACCTTC. Its translation is CASSTLQGPGGYTF.

The chain recombines TRBV30 with TRBJ2-3; TRBD1 is a possible D gene (5 bases). Between the trimmed V and J ends, which lost 5 bases and 0 bases, there was a span of 9 bases. There are 13 residues in the CDR3. Germline lookup yields CDR1 GTSNPN and CDR2 SVGIG (reference sequence). The CDR3 bases are TGTGCCTGGGACAGACTTAGCACAGATACGCAGTATTTT. Encoded protein: CAWDRLSTDTQYF. Full variable domain (missing parts from reference TRBV30 and TRBJ2-3): SQTIHQWPATLVQPVGSPLSLECTVEGTSNPNLYWYRQAAGRGLQLLFYSVGIGQISSEVPQNLSASRPQDRQFILSSKKLLLSDSGFYLCAWDRLSTDTQYFGPGTRLTVL.

This clonotype was seen more than once but under ten times. V usage is TRBV12-3 or TRBV12-4 and J usage is TRBJ2-2; weak D call: TRBD1 (6 bases). The V end lost 3 bases, the J end lost 4 bases, and 12 bases lay between the germline ends. The CDR3 is 15 residues long. This CDR3 reads CASSLFGRGTGELFF. DNA of the CDR3: TGTGCCAGCAGTTTGTTCGGCAGGGGCACCGGGGAGCTGTTTTTT.

The V call is TRBV19, the J call TRBJ1-1, with D possibly being TRBD1 (5 bases). CDR3 length: 19 amino acids. Germline CDR1 reads LNHDA; CDR2 reads SQIVND (reference sequence). Trimming stripped 1 base from V and 3 bases from J, with 24 bases between. Here the CDR3 DNA reads TGTGCCAGTAGTATAGCCCTGACGGGGGAATGGTCGGCGCACACTGAAGCTTTCTTT. Translated, it gives CASSIALTGEWSAHTEAFF. Complete variable domain (other parts from reference TRBV19 and TRBJ1-1): DGGITQSPKYLFRKEGQNVTLSCEQNLNHDAMYWYRQDPGQGLRLIYYSQIVNDFQKGDIAEGYSVSREKKESFPLTVTSAQKNPTAFYLCASSIALTGEWSAHTEAFFGQGTRLTVV.

The chain carries TRBV7-3 and TRBJ2-7; D is ambiguous. From germline, CDR1 is SGHTA and CDR2 FQGTGA. This CDR3 has 14 amino acids. CDR3 region: CASSLPRGTYEQHV. In DNA form, the CDR3 reads TGTGCCAGCAGCCTACCGCGCGGAACCTACGAGCAGCACGTC.

This clonotype has just a few counts. The gene calls are TRBV5-4 and TRBJ2-3, with a weak D call TRBD1 (6 bases). The CDR3 consists of 14 residues. The germline CDR1 and CDR2 sequences are SGHNT and YYREEE (reference sequence). The V gene lost 2 bases and the J gene lost 3 bases, with 10 bases spanning the gap. CDR3 sequence (DNA): TGTGCCAGCAGCTTCAAGGGGGATACAGATACGCAGTATTTT. It yields the protein CASSFKGDTDTQYF. The full variable domain, with the rest looked up from reference TRBV5-4 and TRBJ2-3, is ETGVTQSPTHLIKTRGQQVTLRCSSQSGHNTVSWYQQALGQGPQFIFQYYREEENGRGNFPPRFSGLQFPNYSSELNVNALELDDSALYLCASSFKGDTDTQYFGPGTRLTVL.

This clonotype was seen only a few times. The chain recombines TRBV9 with TRBJ2-3, with 11 nucleotides matching TRBD2. The J segment lost 6 bases and the V segment lost 0 bases, leaving 9 bases of the junction unmatched. The CDR3 loop spans 17 amino acids. CDR1 is SGDLS, CDR2 YYNGEE, per germline. CDR3 nucleotides: TGTGCCAGCAGCGTAGAGCTAGCGGGGGGACAGGTGGATACGCAGTATTTT. Translating gives CASSVELAGGQVDTQYF.

The CDR3 DNA reads as TGTGCCAGCTTGAGGGCGGTTGGGTCAACAGATACGCAGTATTTT. It yields the protein CASLRAVGSTDTQYF. This chain joins TRBV7-9 and TRBJ2-3; D possibly corresponds to TRBD2 (5 bases). The CDR3 runs to 15 residues. The V and J ends lost 8 bases and 3 bases respectively, with 18 bases between them. Per germline, CDR1 SEHNR and CDR2 FQNEAQ (reference sequence).

The CDR3 region is CASSPRTLTNTGELFF. The CDR3 DNA is TGTGCCAGCAGCCCGCGGACTCTGACGAACACCGGGGAGCTGTTTTTT. The rearrangement links TRBV7-2 to TRBJ2-2, with D possibly TRBD2 on 5 matching bases. V shed 5 bases and J shed 0 bases, with 13 bases lying between them. CDR1 and CDR2 from the germline V gene are SGHTA and FQGNSA. The CDR3 sequence is 16 residues long.

The table lists this clonotype with many counts. The chain employs TRBV4-2 and TRBJ2-4; the D gene is possibly TRBD1 (6 bases). The ends were cut back, 1 base at V and 6 bases at J, with 13 bases in the middle. The CDR3 is 15 amino acids. CDR1 is LGHNA, CDR2 YNFKEQ, per germline. The CDR3 is CASSQVTGKLNIQYF. DNA for the CDR3: TGTGCCAGCAGCCAAGTAACAGGGAAACTAAACATTCAGTACTTC.

In this sample, this clonotype turned up many times. The rearrangement links TRBV7-9 to TRBJ2-1; 11 positions match TRBD2. Trimming cost V 5 bases and J 4 bases; bases outside gene matches: 1. This CDR3 comprises 14 residues. Germline values: CDR1 SEHNR, CDR2 FQNEAQ (reference sequence). The CDR3 sequence is CASSPSGGYNEQFF. CDR3 sequence (DNA): TGTGCCAGCAGCCCTAGCGGGGGGTACAATGAGCAGTTCTTC.